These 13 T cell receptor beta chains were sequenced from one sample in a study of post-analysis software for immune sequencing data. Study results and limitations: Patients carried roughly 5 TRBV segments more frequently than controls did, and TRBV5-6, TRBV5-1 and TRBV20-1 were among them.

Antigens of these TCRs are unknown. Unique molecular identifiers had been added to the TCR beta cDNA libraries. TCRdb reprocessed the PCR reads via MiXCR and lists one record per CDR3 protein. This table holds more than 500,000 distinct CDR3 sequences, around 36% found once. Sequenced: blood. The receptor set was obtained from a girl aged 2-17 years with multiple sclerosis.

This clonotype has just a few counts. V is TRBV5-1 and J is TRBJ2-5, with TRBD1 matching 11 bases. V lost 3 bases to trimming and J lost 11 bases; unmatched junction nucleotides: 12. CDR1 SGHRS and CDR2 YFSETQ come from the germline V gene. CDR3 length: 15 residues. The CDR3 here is CASSWQDRGLNEQYF. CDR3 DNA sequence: TGCGCCAGCAGCTGGCAGGACAGGGGGCTTAATGAGCAGTACTTC.

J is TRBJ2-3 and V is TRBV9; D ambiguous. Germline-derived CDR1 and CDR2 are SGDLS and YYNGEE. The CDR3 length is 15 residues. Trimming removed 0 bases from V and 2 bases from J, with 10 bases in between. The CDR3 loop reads CASSVVSAVTDTQYF. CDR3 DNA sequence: TGTGCCAGCAGCGTAGTGTCAGCAGTCACAGATACGCAGTATTTT.

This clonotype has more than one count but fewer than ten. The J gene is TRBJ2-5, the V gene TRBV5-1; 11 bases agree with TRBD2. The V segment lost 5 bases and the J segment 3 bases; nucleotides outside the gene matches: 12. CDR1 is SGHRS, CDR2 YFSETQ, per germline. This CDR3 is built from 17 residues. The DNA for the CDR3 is TGCGCCAGCAGTTCGGGACTAGCGGTGATGAGAGAAGAGACCCAGTACTTC. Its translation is CASSSGLAVMREETQYF. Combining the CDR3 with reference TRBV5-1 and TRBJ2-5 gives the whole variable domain KAGVTQTPRYLIKTRGQQVTLSCSPISGHRSVSWYQQTPGQGLQFLFEYFSETQRNKGNFPGRFSGRQFSNSRSEMNVSTLELGDSALYLCASSSGLAVMREETQYFGPGTRLLVL.

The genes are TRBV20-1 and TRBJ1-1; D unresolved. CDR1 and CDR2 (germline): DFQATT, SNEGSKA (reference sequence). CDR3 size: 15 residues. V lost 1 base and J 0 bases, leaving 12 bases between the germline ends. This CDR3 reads CSARGAPLMNTEAFF. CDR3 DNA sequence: TGCAGTGCTAGAGGGGCTCCTTTAATGAACACTGAAGCTTTCTTT.

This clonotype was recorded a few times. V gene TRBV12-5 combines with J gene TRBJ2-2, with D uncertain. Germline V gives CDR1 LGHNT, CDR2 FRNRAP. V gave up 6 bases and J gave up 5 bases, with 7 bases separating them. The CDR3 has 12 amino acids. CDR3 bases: TGTGCTAGTGGGAGAGATACCGGGGAGCTGTTTTTT. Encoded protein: CASGRDTGELFF.

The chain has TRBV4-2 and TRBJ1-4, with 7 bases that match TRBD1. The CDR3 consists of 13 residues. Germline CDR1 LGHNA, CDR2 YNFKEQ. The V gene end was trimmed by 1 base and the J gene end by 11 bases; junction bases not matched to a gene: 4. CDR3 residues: CASSQAGTDKLFF. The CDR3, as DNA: TGTGCCAGCAGCCAAGCCGGGACAGACAAACTGTTTTTT.

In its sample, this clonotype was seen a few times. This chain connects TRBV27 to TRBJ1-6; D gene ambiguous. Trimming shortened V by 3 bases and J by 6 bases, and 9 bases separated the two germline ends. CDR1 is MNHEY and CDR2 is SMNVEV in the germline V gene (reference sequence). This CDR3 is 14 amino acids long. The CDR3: CASSFGQINSPLHF. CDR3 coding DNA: TGTGCCAGCAGTTTTGGGCAAATTAATTCACCCCTCCACTTT.

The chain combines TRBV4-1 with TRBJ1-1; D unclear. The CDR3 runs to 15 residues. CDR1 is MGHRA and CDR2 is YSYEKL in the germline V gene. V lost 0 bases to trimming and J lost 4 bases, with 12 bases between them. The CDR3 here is CASSQDPAVTTEAFF. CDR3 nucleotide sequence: TGCGCCAGCAGCCAAGATCCGGCAGTAACCACTGAAGCTTTCTTT.

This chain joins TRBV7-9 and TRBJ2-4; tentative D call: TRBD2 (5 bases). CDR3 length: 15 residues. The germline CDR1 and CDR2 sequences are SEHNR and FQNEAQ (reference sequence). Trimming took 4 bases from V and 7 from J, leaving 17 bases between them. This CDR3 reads CASSSTKEARNIQYF. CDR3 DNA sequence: TGTGCCAGCAGCTCAACAAAGGAGGCCCGTAACATTCAGTACTTC.

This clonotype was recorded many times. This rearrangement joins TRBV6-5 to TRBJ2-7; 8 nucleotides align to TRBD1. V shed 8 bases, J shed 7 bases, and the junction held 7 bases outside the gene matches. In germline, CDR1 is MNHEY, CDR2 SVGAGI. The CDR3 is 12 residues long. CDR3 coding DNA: TGTGCCAGCCGCCAAGGACAGGGTGAGCAGTACTTC. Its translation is CASRQGQGEQYF.

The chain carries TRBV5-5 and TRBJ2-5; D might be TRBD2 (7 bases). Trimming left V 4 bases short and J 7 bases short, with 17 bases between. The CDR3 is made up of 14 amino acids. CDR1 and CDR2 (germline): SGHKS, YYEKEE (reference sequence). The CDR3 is CASSQQGGGGTQYF. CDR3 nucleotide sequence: TGTGCCAGCAGCCAACAGGGAGGGGGAGGGACCCAGTACTTC. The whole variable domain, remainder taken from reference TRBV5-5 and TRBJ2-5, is DAGVTQSPTHLIKTRGQQVTLRCSPISGHKSVSWYQQVLGQGPQFIFQYYEKEERGRGNFPDRFSARQFPNYSSELNVNALLLGDSALYLCASSQQGGGGTQYFGPGTRLLVL.

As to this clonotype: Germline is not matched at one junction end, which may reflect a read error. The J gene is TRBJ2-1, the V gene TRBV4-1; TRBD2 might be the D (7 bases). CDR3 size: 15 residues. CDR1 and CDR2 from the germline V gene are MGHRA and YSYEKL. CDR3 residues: CACSAEGWGGYEQFF. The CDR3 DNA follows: TGCGCCTGCAGCGCCGAGGGTTGGGGGGGCTATGAGCAGTTCTTC.

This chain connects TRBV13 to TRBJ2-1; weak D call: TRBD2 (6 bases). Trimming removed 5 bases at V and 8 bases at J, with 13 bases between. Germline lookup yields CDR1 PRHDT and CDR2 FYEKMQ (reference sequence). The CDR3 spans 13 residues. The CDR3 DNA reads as TGTGCCAGCAGCCAAGGTGGGAGGTATGAGCAGTTCTTC. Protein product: CASSQGGRYEQFF.